The 14 T cell receptor beta chains listed next were all sequenced from one sample in a study of early stage breast cancer tumors. Measured with immunoSEQ multiplex PCR; TCRdb has only the in-frame clones, and not every one. The sample lists 50,000 to 65,000 clones, about 74% occurring once. Material: blood. The receptors come from a young adult with breast cancer.

The V gene is TRBV7-2, the J gene TRBJ1-1; tentatively, D is TRBD1 (6 bases). V was pared by 2 bases and J by 4 bases, with 11 bases between. The length of the CDR3 is 14 residues. Germline V gene lookup returns CDR1 SGHTA and CDR2 FQGNSA. The CDR3 is CASSLKGERTEAFF. Here the CDR3 DNA reads TGTGCCAGCAGCTTAAAGGGGGAGCGCACTGAAGCTTTCTTT.

This clone is deemed medium-sized. The chain combines TRBV7-8 with TRBJ2-7; TRBD1 is a possible D gene (6 bases). V gave up 1 base and J gave up 3 bases, with 10 bases separating them. The CDR3 length is 14 residues. Per the germline V gene, CDR1 is SGHVS and CDR2 is FQNEAQ. CDR3 protein: CASSLGEGGYEQYF. The DNA of the CDR3 is TGTGCCAGCAGCTTAGGCGAAGGGGGCTACGAGCAGTACTTC.

The V and J genes are TRBV7-8 and TRBJ2-7; no definite D call. Germline CDR1 and CDR2: SGHVS and FQNEAQ. The ends were cut back, 5 bases at V and 4 bases at J, with 12 bases in the middle. The CDR3 consists of 13 residues. This CDR3 reads CASSLPPGYEQYF. DNA of the CDR3: TGTGCCAGCAGCCTACCCCCGGGTTACGAGCAGTACTTC.

This chain connects TRBV5-1 to TRBJ2-1; D possibly corresponds to TRBD2 (6 bases). Germline CDR1 and CDR2: SGHRS and YFSETQ. This CDR3 spans 14 amino acids. With 6 bases removed from V and 7 bases from J, the gap between germline ends came to 17 bases. The CDR3 nucleotides are TGCGCCAGCATTGACCGGACCGCGGGGAATGAGCAGTTCTTC. This sequence encodes CASIDRTAGNEQFF.

The chain combines TRBV30 with TRBJ1-1; the D gene is possibly TRBD1 (6 bases). The V gene lost 1 base and the J gene lost 1 base, with 16 bases spanning the gap. The CDR3 is 16 residues long. Germline CDR1 and CDR2: GTSNPN and SVGIG (reference sequence). For the CDR3, the DNA is TGTGCCTGGAGTGGGGCAGGGGAAGGGAGGAACACTGAAGCTTTCTTT. Amino acid sequence: CAWSGAGEGRNTEAFF.

The V and J genes are TRBV7-2 and TRBJ2-7, with D perhaps TRBD2 (7 bases). Germline V gives CDR1 SGHTA, CDR2 FQGNSA. The V end lost 3 bases, the J end lost 11 bases, and 17 bases lay between the germline ends. CDR3 length: 13 residues. CDR3 DNA: TGTGCCAGCAGCTTGCTAGGTACAGGGAGGGAGTACTTC. Protein: CASSLLGTGREYF.

This clone appeared once. The chain carries TRBV13 and TRBJ1-1; 8 nucleotides match TRBD1. This CDR3 region has 13 residues. Per the germline V gene, CDR1 is PRHDT and CDR2 is FYEKMQ (reference sequence). Trimming took 3 bases from V and 5 from J; bases not matched to a gene: 2. The CDR3 here is CASSFTGGTEAFF. CDR3 DNA: TGTGCCAGCAGCTTTACAGGGGGAACTGAAGCTTTCTTT. Variable domain in full (rest from reference TRBV13 and TRBJ1-1): AAGVIQSPRHLIKEKRETATLKCYPIPRHDTVYWYQQGPGQDPQFLISFYEKMQSDKGSIPDRFSAQQFSDYHSELNMSSLELGDSALYFCASSFTGGTEAFFGQGTRLTVV.

This chain links TRBV29-1 with TRBJ2-1, with D possibly being TRBD2 (6 bases). Trimming stripped 0 bases from V and 0 bases from J, with 6 bases between. The germline CDR1 and CDR2 sequences are SQVTM and ANQGSEA. The CDR3 sequence is 14 residues long. CDR3 protein: CSVEDGSSYNEQFF. The CDR3 DNA is TGCAGCGTTGAAGACGGGAGCTCCTACAATGAGCAGTTCTTC.

The rearrangement uses TRBV2 and TRBJ2-2; TRBD2 agrees at 8 bases. Trimming removed 1 base from V and 4 bases from J; junction bases left unmatched: 2. CDR1 is SNHLY, CDR2 FYNNEI, per germline. This CDR3 is 15 amino acids long. The CDR3 nucleotides read TGTGCCAGCAGTGAAGATAGCGGGGCCACCGGGGAGCTGTTTTTT. It encodes CASSEDSGATGELFF.

This chain joins TRBV15 and TRBJ2-7; a weak D match, TRBD2 (6 bases). V lost 2 bases, J lost 5 bases, and 22 bases lay in between. This CDR3 has 17 residues. The germline CDR1 and CDR2 sequences are LNHNV and YYDKDF (reference sequence). CDR3: CATSRIPDGGNEDEQYF. The CDR3 DNA sequence: TGTGCCACCAGCAGAATCCCCGACGGGGGAAACGAGGACGAGCAGTACTTC.

The chain uses TRBV2 and TRBJ1-1, with TRBD1 identical over 10 bases. V lost 9 bases, J lost 3 bases, and 13 bases stayed unmatched. The germline CDR1 and CDR2 sequences are SNHLY and FYNNEI. This CDR3 region has 16 residues. CDR3 loop: CARTGTGAPWDTEAFF. The CDR3 DNA reads as TGTGCCAGGACCGGGACAGGGGCGCCCTGGGACACTGAAGCTTTCTTT.

This clone showed up just a few times. This rearrangement joins TRBV5-1 to TRBJ1-1; D uncertain. Between the trimmed V and J ends, which lost 0 bases and 1 base, there was a span of 7 bases. CDR3 length equals 14 residues. Germline V gene lookup returns CDR1 SGHRS and CDR2 YFSETQ. The CDR3 is CASSLGPANTEAFF. The CDR3 DNA sequence: TGCGCCAGCAGCTTGGGACCGGCGAACACTGAAGCTTTCTTT.

A few counts support this clone. The gene calls are TRBV7-9 and TRBJ1-1, with a tentative D call TRBD1 (5 bases). V shed 1 base and J shed 14 bases, with 8 bases lying between them. Looked up from germline, CDR1 is SEHNR and CDR2 is FQNEAQ (reference sequence). This CDR3 comprises 10 residues. The CDR3, as DNA: TGTGCCAGCAGCTTAGGGACACCATTCTTT. Amino acids: CASSLGTPFF. Variable domain in full (rest from reference TRBV7-9 and TRBJ1-1): DTGVSQNPRHKITKRGQNVTFRCDPISEHNRLYWYRQTLGQGPEFLTYFQNEAQLEKSRLLSDRFSAERPKGSFSTLEIQRTEQGDSAMYLCASSLGTPFFGQGTRLTVV.

The chain combines TRBV7-2 with TRBJ2-7, with D perhaps matching TRBD2 (6 bases). CDR1 is SGHTA and CDR2 is FQGNSA in the germline V gene. V was pared by 5 bases and J by 3 bases, with 14 bases between. The CDR3 consists of 14 residues. The CDR3 protein is CASSHGTANYEQYF. CDR3 nucleotide sequence: TGTGCCAGCAGCCACGGGACTGCCAACTACGAGCAGTACTTC.